This T cell receptor beta chain appears in the sequencing data of a study of graft-versus-host responses after intestinal transplantation. Study at large: In this cohort, recipients had multivisceral, liver-intestinal, or isolated intestinal transplants. Among the recipients, all got anti-thymocyte globulin induction and then tacrolimus and steroids for around 3 years.

The V gene end was trimmed by 5 bases and the J gene end by 6 bases; junction bases not matched to a gene: 8. The germline gives CDR1 MRHNA, CDR2 SNTAGT. The CDR3 contains 15 residues. General observations from the study: Some patients had graft-donor T cell macrochimerism, and their allografts showed high graft-versus-host to host-versus-graft clonal ratios. Some GvH clones appeared in ileal mucosa or blood before recipient bone marrow.

Repertoires were generated with immunoSEQ multiplex PCR, while TCRdb's copy carries only in-frame clones and drops some. Of about 51,000 clones listed, roughly 90% are singletons. Regarding this clone: Its matching antigen is unknown.

This chain links TRBV6-4 with TRBJ2-3; the match to TRBD1 covers 10 bases. Sequenced material: unstimulated CD4+ T cells sorted from spleen or lymph node cells, taken before transplant. The origin of this receptor is a human donor who was the organ donor for an intestinal transplant. This CDR3 reads CASSWGQGTGDTQYF. DNA for the CDR3: TGTGCCAGCAGTTGGGGACAGGGGACGGGGGATACGCAGTATTTT.